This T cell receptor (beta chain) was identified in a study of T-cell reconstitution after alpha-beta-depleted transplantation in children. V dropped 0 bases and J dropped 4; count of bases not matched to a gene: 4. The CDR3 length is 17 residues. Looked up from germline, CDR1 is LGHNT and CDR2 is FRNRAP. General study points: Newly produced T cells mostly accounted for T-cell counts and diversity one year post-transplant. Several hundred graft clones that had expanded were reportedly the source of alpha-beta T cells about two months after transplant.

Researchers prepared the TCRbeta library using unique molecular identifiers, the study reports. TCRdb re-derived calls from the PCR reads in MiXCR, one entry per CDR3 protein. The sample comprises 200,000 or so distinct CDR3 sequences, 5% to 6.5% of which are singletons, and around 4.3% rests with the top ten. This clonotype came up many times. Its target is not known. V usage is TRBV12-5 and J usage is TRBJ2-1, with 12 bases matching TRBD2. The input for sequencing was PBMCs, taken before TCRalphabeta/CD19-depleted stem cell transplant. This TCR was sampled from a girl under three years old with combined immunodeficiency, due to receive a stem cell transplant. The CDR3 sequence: CASGLVLAGGLYNEQFF. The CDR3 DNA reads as TGTGCTAGTGGTTTGGTACTAGCGGGGGGCCTATACAATGAGCAGTTCTTC.